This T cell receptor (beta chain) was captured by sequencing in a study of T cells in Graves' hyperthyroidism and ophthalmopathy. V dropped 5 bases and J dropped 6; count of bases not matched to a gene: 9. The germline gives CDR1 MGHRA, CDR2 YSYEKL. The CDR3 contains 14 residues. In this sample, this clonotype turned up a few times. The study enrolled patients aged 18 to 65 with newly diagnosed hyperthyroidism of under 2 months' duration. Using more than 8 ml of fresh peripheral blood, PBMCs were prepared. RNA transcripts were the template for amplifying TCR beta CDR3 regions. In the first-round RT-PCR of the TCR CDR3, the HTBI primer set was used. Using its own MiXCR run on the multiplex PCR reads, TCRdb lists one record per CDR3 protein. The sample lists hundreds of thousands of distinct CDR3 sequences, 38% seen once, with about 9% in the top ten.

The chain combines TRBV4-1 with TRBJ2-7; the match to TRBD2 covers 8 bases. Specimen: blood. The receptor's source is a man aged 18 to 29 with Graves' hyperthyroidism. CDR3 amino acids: CASSVSPGGSEQYF. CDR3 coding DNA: TGCGCCAGCAGCGTCTCTCCGGGAGGGTCCGAGCAGTACTTC.